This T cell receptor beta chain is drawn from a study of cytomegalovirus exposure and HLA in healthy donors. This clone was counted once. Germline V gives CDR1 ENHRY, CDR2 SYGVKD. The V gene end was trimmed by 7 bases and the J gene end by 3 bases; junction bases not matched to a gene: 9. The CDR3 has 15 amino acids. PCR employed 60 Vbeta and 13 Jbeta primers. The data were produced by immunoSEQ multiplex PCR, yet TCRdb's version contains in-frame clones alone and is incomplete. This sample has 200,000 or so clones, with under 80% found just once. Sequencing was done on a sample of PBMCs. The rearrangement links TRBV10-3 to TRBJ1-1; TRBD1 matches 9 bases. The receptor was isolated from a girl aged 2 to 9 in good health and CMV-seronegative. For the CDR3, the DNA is TGTGCCATCAAAAGGACAGGGGCGTGGGACACTGAAGCTTTCTTT. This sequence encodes CAIKRTGAWDTEAFF.